The 27 T cell receptor beta chains below were found in one sample sequenced in a study of tumor-infiltrating lymphocytes in primary liver carcinoma. A primer matching the constant region was used to make TCR beta cDNA from approximately 520 ng of total RNA. Library construction for TCR beta comprised three nested multiplex PCR rounds performed with slightly modified ARM-PCR. The first two PCR rounds used TRBV1-TRBV30 primers with a Cbeta primer, around 10 cycles each. One entry per CDR3 protein, called by TCRdb with MiXCR from the multiplex PCR reads. Among a few hundred thousand distinct CDR3 sequences listed, almost 60% were seen once. Blood RNA originated from unsorted whole blood, with germline DNA additionally extracted. The specimen was peripheral blood. The receptors here all came from a woman aged 25-40 years with primary liver carcinoma and hepatitis B virus infection.

This clonotype was seen repeatedly, ten times or more. The CDR3 DNA sequence: TGTGCCAGCAGCTTAGATCTAATCCAAGAGACCCAGTACTTC. It codes for CASSLDLIQETQYF. V is TRBV11-2 and J is TRBJ2-5; D is ambiguous. This CDR3 region has 14 residues. The germline gives CDR1 SGHAT, CDR2 FQNNGV. Trimming removed 0 bases at V and 1 base at J, with 6 bases between.

About this clonotype itself: At one end, the junction sequence differs from germline, possibly due to a read error. The chain couples TRBV27 to TRBJ2-1, with D maybe TRBD2 (6 bases). Germline CDR1 reads MNHEY; CDR2 reads SMNVEV (reference sequence). CDR3 length: 15 amino acids. CDR3 loop: CGSSLTGAGYNEQFF. Here the CDR3 DNA reads TGTGGCAGCAGTTTAACGGGAGCCGGCTACAATGAGCAGTTCTTC.

For this clonotype: A much larger clone sits a single nucleotide away, making a read error possible. The chain links TRBV29-1 to TRBJ2-1, with 7 bases lining up with TRBD1. This CDR3 has 13 amino acids. Germline trimming cut 8 bases from V and 7 bases from J; bases unmatched to any gene: 11. Germline CDR1 is SQVTM and CDR2 is ANQGSEA. In nucleotides, the CDR3 is TGCAGCATTGTTCAGGGGGTGTTGAATGAGCAGTTCTTC. Translated, it gives CSIVQGVLNEQFF.

In the case of this clonotype: A read error may explain this, as a much larger clone is one base away. The chain's CDR3 is CASGVGTRGNEQFF. The CDR3 coding sequence is TGTGCCAGCGGTGTCGGGACTAGGGGTAATGAGCAGTTCTTC. The chain is built from TRBV12-3 or TRBV12-4 and TRBJ2-1, with 8 positions matching TRBD2. The trim removed 8 bases at V and 7 bases at J, leaving 10 bases unmatched. The CDR3 consists of 14 residues.

As concerns this clonotype: A clone one base away is much larger, so this may be a read error. The CDR3 does not close with the conserved phenylalanine or tryptophan, likely indicating a read error. The V call is TRBV6-6, the J call TRBJ1-6, with TRBD1 matching over 7 bases. The germline gives CDR1 MNHNY, CDR2 SVGAGI (reference sequence). J lost 7 bases, V lost 2 bases, and 8 bases had no gene match. The CDR3 covers 16 residues. CDR3 protein: CASSYRGTRGNSPLHL. CDR3 sequence (DNA): TGTGCCAGCAGTTACCGGGGAACCAGGGGGAATTCACCCCTCCACCTT.

The chain joins TRBV12-3 or TRBV12-4 to TRBJ2-1, with D perhaps matching TRBD2 (6 bases). This CDR3 is 14 amino acids long. V lost 4 bases and J 8 bases, leaving 15 bases between the germline ends. The CDR3 bases are TGTGCCAGCAGTTCCGTCGGGAGTAGCTATGAGCAGTTCTTC. Protein product: CASSSVGSSYEQFF.

The chain employs TRBV28 and TRBJ2-4; D possibly corresponds to TRBD1 (6 bases). The V gene's germline CDR1 is MDHEN and CDR2 SYDVKM. Trimming shortened V by 5 bases and J by 2 bases, and 13 bases separated the two germline ends. The CDR3 has 15 residues. The CDR3 here is CASSGTRVTKNIQYF. The CDR3 coding sequence is TGTGCCAGCAGTGGGACACGAGTTACCAAAAACATTCAGTACTTC.

This sequence joins TRBV5-1 and TRBJ2-1; D may be TRBD1 (7 bases). V was trimmed by 0 bases and J by 6 bases, leaving 19 bases between them. The CDR3 runs to 17 residues. Germline assignment: CDR1 SGHRS and CDR2 YFSETQ. The CDR3 DNA reads as TGCGCCAGCAGCTTGGCGGTTGGCAGGGGGACTTGCAATGAGCAGTTCTTC. This encodes CASSLAVGRGTCNEQFF.

CDR3 coding DNA: TGTGCCAGCAGCCACTGGGACAGTAGAGGGACCCAGTACTTC. Its protein is CASSHWDSRGTQYF. The rearrangement uses TRBV5-4 and TRBJ2-5; 7 bases are a match to TRBD1. The V and J ends lost 4 bases and 7 bases, in that order; junction bases with no gene match: 10. This CDR3 has 14 residues. Germline values: CDR1 SGHNT, CDR2 YYREEE (reference sequence).

With regard to this clonotype: A much more abundant neighbour one base away suggests this may be a read error. V and J are TRBV4-2 and TRBJ2-7; D is undetermined. The CDR3 is 12 amino acids. Germline V gene sequence: CDR1 LGHNA, CDR2 YNFKEQ. CDR3 loop: CASSPRSNERYF. DNA of the CDR3: TGTGCCAGCAGCCCCCGAAGTAACGAGCGGTACTTC.

Remarks on this clonotype: Germline and junction disagree at one end, which may indicate a read error. The rearrangement joins TRBV5-4 to TRBJ1-2; 7 bases fit TRBD1. CDR3 length equals 14 residues. Germline V CDR1 and CDR2: SGHNT, YYREEE (reference sequence). This CDR3 reads CAGSPRQGNYGYTF. CDR3 nucleotide sequence: TGTGCCGGCAGCCCGAGACAGGGTAACTATGGCTACACCTTC.

The V and J genes are TRBV13 and TRBJ2-1; 8 nucleotides agree with TRBD1. After removal of 5 bases from V and 5 bases from J, the junction contained 8 bases not matched to a gene. Looked up from germline, CDR1 is PRHDT and CDR2 is FYEKMQ (reference sequence). This CDR3 region has 15 residues. As DNA, the CDR3 is TGTGCCAGCAGCCCCCCGGGACAGGCTAACAATGAGCAGTTCTTC. Translating it yields CASSPPGQANNEQFF.

This clonotype was picked up a small number of times. The V and J genes are TRBV7-9 and TRBJ2-3, with 8 positions matching TRBD2. Germline V gene lookup returns CDR1 SEHNR and CDR2 FQNEAQ (reference sequence). CDR3 length equals 13 residues. V gave up 11 bases and J gave up 4 bases; unmatched junction bases: 8. The CDR3 bases are TGTGCCGGAACTAGCGGAACCTCAGATACGCAGTATTTT. The encoded protein is CAGTSGTSDTQYF.

This clonotype was seen a handful of times. The CDR3 DNA is TGTGCCAGCAGTTTTTTGGGGGCTAGCTATGGCTACACCTTC. Translating it yields CASSFLGASYGYTF. This chain links TRBV12-3 or TRBV12-4 with TRBJ1-2; TRBD1 might be the D (6 bases). This CDR3 spans 14 amino acids. V gave up 3 bases and J gave up 4 bases, with 12 bases separating them.

The rearrangement joins TRBV29-1 to TRBJ2-3, with D hard to call. CDR1 and CDR2 (germline): SQVTM, ANQGSEA. The CDR3 loop spans 13 amino acids. V lost 2 bases, J lost 11 bases, and 17 bases lay in between. CDR3 in amino acids: CSVELADDPRQYF. The CDR3 coding sequence is TGCAGCGTTGAATTGGCGGATGACCCCAGGCAGTATTTT.

This clonotype was seen at least ten times. The chain is built from TRBV4-2 and TRBJ1-2; perhaps TRBD1 as D (6 bases). Trimming pared 4 bases from V and 4 bases from J, leaving 13 bases between. The germline V gene has CDR1 LGHNA and CDR2 YNFKEQ. The length of the CDR3 is 14 residues. For the CDR3, the DNA is TGTGCCAGCAGCCGAACAGGGTCTGCCTATGGCTACACCTTC. It specifies CASSRTGSAYGYTF.

This chain links TRBV14 with TRBJ2-3; maybe TRBD2 (5 bases). CDR3 length: 13 residues. Trimming pared 6 bases from V and 3 bases from J, leaving 10 bases between. The V gene's germline CDR1 is SGHDN and CDR2 FVKESK. Here the CDR3 reads CASRPRGTDTQYF. Written as DNA, the CDR3 is TGTGCCAGCAGACCCCGGGGAACAGATACGCAGTATTTT. Based on the CDR3 plus reference TRBV14 and TRBJ2-3, the full variable domain is EAGVTQFPSHSVIEKGQTVTLRCDPISGHDNLYWYRRVMGKEIKFLLHFVKESKQDESGMPNNRFLAERTGGTYSTLKVQPAELEDSGVYFCASRPRGTDTQYFGPGTRLTVL.

The chain employs TRBV11-3 and TRBJ2-1; D may be TRBD2 (5 bases). This CDR3 spans 16 amino acids. CDR1 is SGHNT, CDR2 YENEEA, per germline. Trimming pared 5 bases from V and 6 bases from J, leaving 20 bases between. The CDR3 DNA follows: TGTGCCAGCAGCCCCCTAGACGCCCTGAGGGTCAATGAGCAGTTCTTC. It translates to CASSPLDALRVNEQFF.

The chain combines TRBV30 with TRBJ1-5; 10 bases align to TRBD1. CDR1 GTSNPN and CDR2 SVGIG come from the germline V gene (reference sequence). The CDR3 consists of 15 residues. The trim removed 3 bases at V and 4 bases at J, leaving 6 bases unmatched. CDR3 DNA: TGTGCCTGGAGCAGGCCGGGACAGGGGAATCAGCCCCAGCATTTT. Protein product: CAWSRPGQGNQPQHF.

A note on this clonotype: A much larger clone is a single base away; this may be a read error. The CDR3 DNA is TGCAGCGCGCCGGGACTCTCCTACAATGAGCAGTTCTTC. This encodes CSAPGLSYNEQFF. This chain joins TRBV29-1 and TRBJ2-1, with a weak D call TRBD2 (6 bases). CDR1 is SQVTM, CDR2 ANQGSEA, per germline. This CDR3 has 13 residues. V lost 7 bases, J lost 0 bases, and 10 bases lay in between.

The chain carries TRBV11-2 and TRBJ2-2, with D uncertain. V shed 11 bases and J shed 0 bases, with 19 bases lying between them. The CDR3 is 16 residues long. Germline CDR1 and CDR2: SGHAT and FQNNGV. CDR3 region: CACSLSYGANTGELFF. CDR3 nucleotide sequence: TGTGCCTGTAGCCTCAGTTATGGGGCGAACACCGGGGAGCTGTTTTTT.

In its sample, this clonotype was seen once. Given a much more abundant clone one base away, this may be a read error. This chain connects TRBV12-3 or TRBV12-4 to TRBJ2-1; the match to TRBD2 covers 7 bases. This CDR3 has 15 residues. The CDR3 spells CASSPQTSSYNVQFF. The CDR3, as DNA: TGTGCCAGCAGCCCTCAGACTAGCTCTTACAATGTGCAGTTCTTC.

The chain uses TRBV5-5 and TRBJ1-2, with 9 bases fitting TRBD1. The CDR3 runs 15 residues. The junction had 10 bases not matched to a gene; V was cut back by 2 bases and J by 8 bases. CDR1 and CDR2 from the germline V gene are SGHKS and YYEKEE (reference sequence). The CDR3 DNA follows: TGTGCCAGCAGCTTCCTGGACAGGGGCCTGCGCGGCTACACCTTC. It specifies CASSFLDRGLRGYTF.

About this clonotype itself: A read error may account for a junction end that differs from germline. The CDR3 DNA is TGTGCCAGCAGTTACTCGGTTGCGACTTCATCCTACCATGAGCAGTTCTTC. Residues: CASSYSVATSSYHEQFF. The chain uses TRBV6-1 and TRBJ2-1; D gene uncertain. The CDR3 totals 17 residues. The germline V gene encodes CDR1 MNHNS and CDR2 SASEGT.

At least ten counts were recorded for this clonotype. This sequence joins TRBV12-3 or TRBV12-4 and TRBJ2-5; D is ambiguous. There are 13 residues in the CDR3. The ends were cut back, 6 bases at V and 7 bases at J, with 15 bases in the middle. The CDR3 loop is CASRPDILPTQYF. The CDR3 DNA follows: TGTGCCAGCAGACCCGACATCCTTCCGACCCAGTACTTC.

The chain recombines TRBV10-3 with TRBJ2-3; 9 bases are a match to TRBD2. The CDR3 consists of 16 residues. V gave up 3 bases and J gave up 5 bases; unmatched junction bases: 9. CDR1 ENHRY and CDR2 SYGVKD come from the germline V gene. CDR3 sequence: CAISDAGTSSLDTQYF. The CDR3 region has the DNA TGTGCCATCAGTGATGCCGGGACTAGCAGCTTAGATACGCAGTATTTT.

The chain couples TRBV6-6 to TRBJ1-6; D perhaps matches TRBD1 (5 bases). The CDR3 runs to 14 residues. The germline V gene has CDR1 MNHNY and CDR2 SVGAGI (reference sequence). Deletions cut 2 bases from V and 9 bases from J, with 11 bases between. CDR3 loop: CASSYGDRGSPLHF. CDR3 nucleotides: TGTGCCAGCAGTTACGGGGACCGTGGTTCACCCCTCCACTTT.